Described below is a single T cell receptor beta chain sequence and its context. Its specificity is unknown. The data were obtained in a study of T cell responses to AZD1222 COVID-19 vaccine. General observations from the study: Spike-specific TCR breadth and depth went up after people got two AZD1222 doses.

The protocol was immunoSEQ multiplex PCR, while the TCRdb copy is restricted to in-frame clones and leaves out a portion. The data hold fewer than 200,000 clones, with around 88% observed a single time. The sample consisted of peripheral blood, taken on day 0 of AZD1222 vaccination. This TCR was sampled from an adult in good health.

The CDR3 reads CASSYVNTEAFF. DNA for the CDR3: TGTGCCAGCAGTTATGTGAACACTGAAGCTTTCTTT. The V gene is TRBV6-5, the J gene TRBJ1-1; no firm D call. The CDR3 runs 12 residues. CDR1 is MNHEY, CDR2 SVGAGI, per germline. V was pared by 3 bases and J by 0 bases, with 2 bases between.